This is a list of T cell receptor beta chains from one sample in a study of naive and memory T cell subsets. TCRdb analysed the UMI-ligation and nested PCR reads with MiXCR anew, one entry per CDR3 protein. The sample records about 85,000 distinct CDR3 sequences, approximately 14% being singletons. The sample taken for sequencing was central memory CD4+ T cells from blood. The receptors were gathered from a human donor in good health. CDR3s include the opening cysteine and the closing phenylalanine or tryptophan. D genes are given only for firm matches. Size is omitted from some rows. Given values are once, few, many or a class for expanded clones.

J gene	clone size	D gene	CDR3 length	V gene	CDR3 DNA	CDR3 protein
TRBJ2-5	few	TRBD2	15	TRBV20-1	TGCAGTGCTAGAGACCTCCGACTAGCGGAAGAGACCCAGTACTTC	CSARDLRLAEETQYF
TRBJ1-2	NA	TRBD1	16	TRBV25-1	TGTGCCAGCAGTGATTCCCCGGGACAGGGGAAGCGGGGCTACACCTTC	CASSDSPGQGKRGYTF
TRBJ2-4	NA	TRBD2	13	TRBV6-2/TRBV6-3	TGTGCCAGCAGTGACGAAAGACTAGCGGGAAAGTACTTC	CASSDERLAGKYF
TRBJ2-3	NA	NA	11	TRBV6-4	TGTGCCAGCAGCTTGACAGATACGCAGTATTTT	CASSLTDTQYF
TRBJ2-3	many	NA	15	TRBV7-3	TGTGCCAGCAGCTTAGAGGGGGGGAACACAGATACGCAGTATTTT	CASSLEGGNTDTQYF
TRBJ2-7	many	TRBD2	15	TRBV5-4	TGTGCCAGCAGTAAAATAGCGGGGGGAACCTACGAGCAGTACTTC	CASSKIAGGTYEQYF
TRBJ2-6	medium-sized	NA	19	TRBV18	TGTGCCAGCTCACCTAGGGACGGACAGAGCTTCTCTGGGGCCAACGTCCTGACTTTC	CASSPRDGQSFSGANVLTF
TRBJ2-2	NA	NA	15	TRBV5-4	TGTGCCAGCAGCTTGGGCCCGCCGGGCACCGGGGAGCTGTTTTTT	CASSLGPPGTGELFF
TRBJ2-1	many	NA	14	TRBV29-1	TGCAGCGTCATAGCGGATAGCTCCTACAATGAGCAGTTCTTC	CSVIADSSYNEQFF
TRBJ2-6	many	NA	17	TRBV20-1	TGCAGTGCTAGAAGGTTGGGCAGCCTCTCTGGGGCCAACGTCCTGACTTTC	CSARRLGSLSGANVLTF
TRBJ1-1	NA	TRBD1	12	TRBV20-1	TGCAGTGCTGTTGAACCGGGACAGAACGCTTTCTTT	CSAVEPGQNAFF
TRBJ1-2	many	NA	15	TRBV28	TGTGCCAGCAGCGTGCGGGACGGCCGTACGTATGGCTACACCTTC	CASSVRDGRTYGYTF
TRBJ2-6	few	NA	20	TRBV4-3	TGCGCCAGCAGCCAAGATCTCGAACCGGGAATTGGACCTGGGGCCAACGTCCTGACTTTC	CASSQDLEPGIGPGANVLTF
TRBJ1-4	NA	NA	15	TRBV28	TGTGCCAGCAGTTTGCCCAGCCTCGCTAATGAAAAACTGTTTTTT	CASSLPSLANEKLFF
TRBJ1-3	many	TRBD1	16	TRBV9	TGTGCCAGCAGCTCCCGAGGGGACAGGGTAACAGGCACCATATATTTT	CASSSRGDRVTGTIYF
TRBJ1-3	many	NA	13	TRBV21-1	TGTGCCAGCGGCGACAGGGCCAGAAACACCATATATTTT	CASGDRARNTIYF
TRBJ2-2	many	NA	13	TRBV29-1	TGCAGCGTTGGTGCGACAGGCGCCGGGGAGCTGTTTTTT	CSVGATGAGELFF
TRBJ2-3	few	TRBD2	16	TRBV5-5	TGTGCCAGCAGCCGTCGGGCGGGAGGGGGCACAGATACGCAGTATTTT	CASSRRAGGGTDTQYF
TRBJ2-4	NA	TRBD2	16	TRBV29-1	TGCAGCGTTAAGGTTTTGGGACTAGCGGGAATAAACATTCAGTACTTC	CSVKVLGLAGINIQYF
TRBJ1-6	NA	NA	14	TRBV10-3	TGTGCCATCAGTCAACAGGGCCATAATTCACCCCTCCACTTT	CAISQQGHNSPLHF
TRBJ2-1	NA	NA	14	TRBV7-9	TGTGCCAGCAAGTCGGTAGCGGAATACAATGAGCAGTTCTTC	CASKSVAEYNEQFF
TRBJ2-1	few	NA	17	TRBV12-3/TRBV12-4	TGTGCCAGCAGTCCTATTCCAGGGCCGCGCGCCGCCAATGAGCAGTTCTTC	CASSPIPGPRAANEQFF
TRBJ2-7	NA	TRBD2	14	TRBV29-1	TGCAGCGTTGGGACAACACCCGGGGGGTCGGAGCAGTACTTC	CSVGTTPGGSEQYF
TRBJ1-5	NA	NA	16	TRBV6-2/TRBV6-3	TGTGCCAGCACCTACATAGGAGCGCAGGGCCTACAGCCCCAGCATTTT	CASTYIGAQGLQPQHF
TRBJ2-7	NA	NA	14	TRBV25-1	TGTGCCAGCAGTGAATTAGGACCGGGAAGGGAGCAGTACTTC	CASSELGPGREQYF
TRBJ2-5	few	TRBD2	15	TRBV6-4	TGTGCCAGCACCAGAACTAGCGGCAATCAAGAGACCCAGTACTTC	CASTRTSGNQETQYF
TRBJ2-7	many	TRBD2	18	TRBV7-9	TGTGCCAGCAGCTTACCGAGAAGACTAGCGGGAGCAAGCTCCGAGCAGTACTTC	CASSLPRRLAGASSEQYF
TRBJ2-5	NA	NA	13	TRBV6-1	TGTGCCAGCATGGTCAGGGTCCCAGAGACCCAGTACTTC	CASMVRVPETQYF
TRBJ2-1	few	TRBD2	15	TRBV7-2	TGTGCCAGCAGCGAAAGACTAGCGGGAGATAATGAGCAGTTCTTC	CASSERLAGDNEQFF
TRBJ1-1	NA	NA	16	TRBV24-1	TGTGCCACCAGTGATCTGGGGGGGGGCAGGGCTTATGAAGCTTTCTTT	CATSDLGGGRAYEAFF
TRBJ1-1	few	NA	13	TRBV20-1	TGCAGTGCTAGAGGACGGACGAACACTGAAGCTTTCTTT	CSARGRTNTEAFF
TRBJ1-4	few	TRBD1	17	TRBV5-1	TGCGCCAGCAGCCACGGACAGGGGGCTGCAACTAATGAAAAACTGTTTTTT	CASSHGQGAATNEKLFF
TRBJ2-1	few	TRBD2	16	TRBV9	TGTGCCAGCAGCGTAGGAATTAGCGGGATTCTCAATGAGCAGTTCTTC	CASSVGISGILNEQFF
TRBJ1-1	few	NA	14	TRBV3-1	TGTGCCAGCAGCCTACTGATTAGGGACACTGAAGCTTTCTTT	CASSLLIRDTEAFF
TRBJ2-2	NA	NA	20	TRBV19	TGTGCCAGTAGTCCCCCCAGGGGTAGGGGCGGAACAACGAACACCGGGGAGCTGTTTTTT	CASSPPRGRGGTTNTGELFF
TRBJ2-3	few	NA	12	TRBV29-1	TGCAGCGTTGAAGGAGGGGGAGATACGCAGTATTTT	CSVEGGGDTQYF
TRBJ2-3	few	TRBD2	16	TRBV28	TGTGCCAGCAGTTCTCTCTCGGGAGGGGGGAGGTATACGCAGTATTTT	CASSSLSGGGRYTQYF